This T cell receptor beta chain was observed in a study of blood T cell repertoires in COVID-19. Cohort assignment relied on participant-reported clinical history. Concerning this clone itself: Other DNA sequences in the same sample also yield this CDR3.

The repertoire was sequenced with immunoSEQ multiplex PCR; TCRdb's copy has only in-frame clones and lacks some. The sample has around 260,000 clones, approximately 85% seen once. This CDR3 is built from 15 residues. From germline, CDR1 is SGHNT and CDR2 YYREEE (reference sequence). Trimming shortened V by 0 bases and J by 3 bases, and 10 bases separated the two germline ends. The chain has TRBV5-4 and TRBJ2-1; tentative D call: TRBD2 (5 bases). This clonotype was sampled from a woman younger than 45 who had recovered from COVID-19. The sample taken for sequencing was PBMCs or T cells enriched from blood (not recorded which). The CDR3 spells CASSLAGGRYNEQFF. The DNA of the CDR3 is TGTGCCAGCAGCTTGGCCGGCGGGCGCTACAATGAGCAGTTCTTC.